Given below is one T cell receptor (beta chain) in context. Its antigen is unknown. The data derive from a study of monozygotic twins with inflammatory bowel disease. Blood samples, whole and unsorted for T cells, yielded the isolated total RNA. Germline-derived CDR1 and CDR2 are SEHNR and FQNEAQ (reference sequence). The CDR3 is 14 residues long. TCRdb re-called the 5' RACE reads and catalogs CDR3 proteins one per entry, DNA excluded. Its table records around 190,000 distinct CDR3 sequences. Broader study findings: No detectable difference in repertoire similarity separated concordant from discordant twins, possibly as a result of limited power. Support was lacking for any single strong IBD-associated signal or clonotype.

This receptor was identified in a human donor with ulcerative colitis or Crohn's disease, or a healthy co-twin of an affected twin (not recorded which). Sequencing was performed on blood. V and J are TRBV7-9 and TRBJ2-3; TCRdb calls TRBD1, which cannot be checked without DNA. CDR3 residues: CASSSQQAVDTQYF.